This TCR beta chain originates from a study of identical twins. Study-wide points: Invariant MAIT and iNKT cells are populations that could partly confound zero-insertion analyses. In beta out-of-frame sequences, the excess sharing between twins was weaker. Alpha sequences that were out-of-frame and twin-shared showed an excess of low generation probability.

This CDR3 is 15 amino acids long. V was pared by 5 bases and J by 2 bases, with 12 bases between. CDR1 and CDR2 (germline): MRHNA, SNTAGT. This clonotype has ten or more counts. Its matching antigen is unknown. A universal primer site arose from template switching, and cDNA bore unique molecular identifiers. One entry per CDR3 protein, called by TCRdb with MiXCR from the 5' RACE reads. Among some 900,000 distinct CDR3 sequences listed, about 12% were seen once. This same sample was also part of a study on yellow fever vaccine responses in identical twins.

Material: PBMCs. The chain carries TRBV6-4 and TRBJ2-2, with D possibly matching TRBD1 (6 bases). The source is a woman younger than 35 in good health. This CDR3 reads CASSPQGSNTGELFF. The DNA for the CDR3 is TGTGCCAGCAGTCCCCAGGGGAGTAACACCGGGGAGCTGTTTTTT.